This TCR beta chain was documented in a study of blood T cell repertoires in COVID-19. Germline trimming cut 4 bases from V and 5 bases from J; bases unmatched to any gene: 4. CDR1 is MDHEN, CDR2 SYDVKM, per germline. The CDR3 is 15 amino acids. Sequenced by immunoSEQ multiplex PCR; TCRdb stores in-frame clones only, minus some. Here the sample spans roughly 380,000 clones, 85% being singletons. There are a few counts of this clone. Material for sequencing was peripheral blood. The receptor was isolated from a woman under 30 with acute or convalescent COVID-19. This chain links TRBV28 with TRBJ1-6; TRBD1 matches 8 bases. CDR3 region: CASSSGQAHNSPLHF. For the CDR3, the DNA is TGTGCCAGCAGTTCGGGACAGGCCCATAATTCACCCCTCCACTTT.